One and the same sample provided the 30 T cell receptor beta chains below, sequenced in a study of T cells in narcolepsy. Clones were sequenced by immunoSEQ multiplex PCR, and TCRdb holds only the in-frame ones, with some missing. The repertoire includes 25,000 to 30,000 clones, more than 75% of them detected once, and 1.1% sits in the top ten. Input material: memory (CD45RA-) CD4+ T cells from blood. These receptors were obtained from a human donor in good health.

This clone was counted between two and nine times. The CDR3 DNA follows: TGCGCCAGCAGCCAAGATGCCCAGTGGGGAAAGAAACTGTTTTTT. Translating it yields CASSQDAQWGKKLFF. The chain recombines TRBV4-1 with TRBJ1-4; D not certain. V shed 0 bases and J shed 11 bases, with 16 bases lying between them. CDR1 and CDR2 (germline): MGHRA, YSYEKL. The CDR3 length is 15 residues.

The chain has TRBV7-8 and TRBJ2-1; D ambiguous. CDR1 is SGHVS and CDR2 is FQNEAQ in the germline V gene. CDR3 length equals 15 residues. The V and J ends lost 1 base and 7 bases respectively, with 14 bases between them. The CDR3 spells CASSLDGVAGNEQFF. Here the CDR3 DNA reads TGTGCCAGCAGCTTAGACGGAGTTGCTGGGAATGAGCAGTTCTTC.

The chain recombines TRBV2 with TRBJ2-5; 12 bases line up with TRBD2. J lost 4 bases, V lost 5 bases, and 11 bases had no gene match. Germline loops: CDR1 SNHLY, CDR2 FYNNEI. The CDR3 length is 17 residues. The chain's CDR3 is CASSPARLAGEGETQYF. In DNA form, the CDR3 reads TGTGCCAGCAGTCCCGCTCGACTAGCGGGAGAGGGAGAGACCCAGTACTTC. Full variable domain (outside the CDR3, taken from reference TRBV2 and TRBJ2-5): EPEVTQTPSHQVTQMGQEVILRCVPISNHLYFYWYRQILGQKVEFLVSFYNNEISEKSEIFDDQFSVERPDGSNFTLKIRSTKLEDSAMYFCASSPARLAGEGETQYFGPGTRLLVL.

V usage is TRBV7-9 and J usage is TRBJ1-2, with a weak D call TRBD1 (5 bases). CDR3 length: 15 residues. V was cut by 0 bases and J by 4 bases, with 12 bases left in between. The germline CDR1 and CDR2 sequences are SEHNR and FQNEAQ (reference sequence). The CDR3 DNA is TGTGCCAGCAGCTTAGCGCTGGGCGGGGGCTATGGCTACACCTTC. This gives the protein CASSLALGGGYGYTF.

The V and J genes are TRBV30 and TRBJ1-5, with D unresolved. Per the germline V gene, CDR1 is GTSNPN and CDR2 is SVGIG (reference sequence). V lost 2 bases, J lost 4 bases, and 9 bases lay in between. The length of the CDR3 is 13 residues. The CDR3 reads CAWSTQRNQPQHF. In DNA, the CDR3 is TGTGCCTGGAGTACCCAGAGGAATCAGCCCCAGCATTTT.

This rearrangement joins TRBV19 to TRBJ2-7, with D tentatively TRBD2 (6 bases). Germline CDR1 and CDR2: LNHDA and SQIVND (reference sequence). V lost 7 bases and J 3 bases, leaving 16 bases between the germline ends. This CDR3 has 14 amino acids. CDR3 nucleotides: TGTGCCAGTACCCCACGGGACTCCAGCTACGAGCAGTACTTC. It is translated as CASTPRDSSYEQYF.

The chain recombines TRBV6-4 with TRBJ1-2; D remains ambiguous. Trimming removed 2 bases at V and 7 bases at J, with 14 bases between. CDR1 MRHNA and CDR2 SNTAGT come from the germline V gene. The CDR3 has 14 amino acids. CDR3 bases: TGTGCCAGCAGTGACCCTCAGTGGTTCTTTGGCTACACCTTC. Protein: CASSDPQWFFGYTF.

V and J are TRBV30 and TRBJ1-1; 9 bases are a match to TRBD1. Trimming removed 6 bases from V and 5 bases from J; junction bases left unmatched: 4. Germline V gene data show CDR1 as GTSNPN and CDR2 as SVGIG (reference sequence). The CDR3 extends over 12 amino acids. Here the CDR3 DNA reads TGTGCCTGCTACAGGGGGCTTACTGAAGCTTTCTTT. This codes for CACYRGLTEAFF.

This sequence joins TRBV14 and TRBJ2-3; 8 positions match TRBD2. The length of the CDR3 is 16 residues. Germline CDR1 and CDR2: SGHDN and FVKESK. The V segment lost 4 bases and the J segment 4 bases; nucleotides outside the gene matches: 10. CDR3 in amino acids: CASSPPPGLGADTQYF. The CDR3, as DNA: TGTGCCAGCAGCCCCCCCCCGGGACTAGGGGCAGATACGCAGTATTTT.

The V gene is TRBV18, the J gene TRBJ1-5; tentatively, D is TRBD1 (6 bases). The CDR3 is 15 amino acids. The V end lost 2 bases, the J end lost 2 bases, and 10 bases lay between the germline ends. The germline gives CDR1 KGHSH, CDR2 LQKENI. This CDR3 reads CASSPSPGGNQPQHF. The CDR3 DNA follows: TGTGCCAGCTCACCAAGCCCAGGGGGCAATCAGCCCCAGCATTTT.

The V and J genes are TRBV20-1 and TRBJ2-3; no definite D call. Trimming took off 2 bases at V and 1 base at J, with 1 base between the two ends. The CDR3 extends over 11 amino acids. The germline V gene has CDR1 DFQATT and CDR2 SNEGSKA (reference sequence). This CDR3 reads CSARRTDTQYF. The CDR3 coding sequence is TGCAGTGCTAGACGCACAGATACGCAGTATTTT.

As DNA, the CDR3 is TGTGCCTGGAACGTACGGACGGGTGCGGATACGCAGTATTTT. This codes for CAWNVRTGADTQYF. The chain is built from TRBV30 and TRBJ2-3; D is unclear. The CDR3 spans 14 residues. Trimming left V 4 bases short and J 6 bases short, with 17 bases between. CDR1 GTSNPN and CDR2 SVGIG come from the germline V gene (reference sequence).

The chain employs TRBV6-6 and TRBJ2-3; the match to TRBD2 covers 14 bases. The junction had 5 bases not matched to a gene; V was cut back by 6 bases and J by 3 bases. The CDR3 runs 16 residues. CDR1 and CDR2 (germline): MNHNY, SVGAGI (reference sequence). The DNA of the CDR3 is TGTGCCAGCAGCCAGGGACTAGCGGGAGAGACAGATACGCAGTATTTT. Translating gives CASSQGLAGETDTQYF.

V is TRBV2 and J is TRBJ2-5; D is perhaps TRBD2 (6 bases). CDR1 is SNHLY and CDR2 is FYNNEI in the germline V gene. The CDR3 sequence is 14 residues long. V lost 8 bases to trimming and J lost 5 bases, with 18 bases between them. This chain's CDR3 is CASALRGFEETQYF. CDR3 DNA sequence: TGTGCCAGCGCCCTGCGGGGATTTGAGGAGACCCAGTACTTC.

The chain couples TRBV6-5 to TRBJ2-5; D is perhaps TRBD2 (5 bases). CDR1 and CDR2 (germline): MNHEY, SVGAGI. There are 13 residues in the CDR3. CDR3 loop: CGRFRSVKETQYF. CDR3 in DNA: TGTGGGAGGTTCCGTAGCGTAAAAGAGACCCAGTACTTC.

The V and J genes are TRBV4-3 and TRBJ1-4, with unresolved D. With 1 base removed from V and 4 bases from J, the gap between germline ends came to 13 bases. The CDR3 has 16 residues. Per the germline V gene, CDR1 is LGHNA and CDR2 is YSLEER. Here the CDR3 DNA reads TGCGCCAGCAGCCAAGGAATAGGGCCTATTAATGAAAAACTGTTTTTT. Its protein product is CASSQGIGPINEKLFF.

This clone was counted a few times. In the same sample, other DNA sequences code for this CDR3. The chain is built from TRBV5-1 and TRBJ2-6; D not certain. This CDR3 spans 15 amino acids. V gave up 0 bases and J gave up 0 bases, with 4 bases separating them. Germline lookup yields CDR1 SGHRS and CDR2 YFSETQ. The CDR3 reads CASSLGSSGANVLTF. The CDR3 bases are TGCGCCAGCAGCTTGGGAAGCTCTGGGGCCAACGTCCTGACTTTC.

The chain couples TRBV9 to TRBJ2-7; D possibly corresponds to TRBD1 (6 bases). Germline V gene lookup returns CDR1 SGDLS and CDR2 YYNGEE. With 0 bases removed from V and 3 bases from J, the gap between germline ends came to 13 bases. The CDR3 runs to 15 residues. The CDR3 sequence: CASSVALDRDYEQYF. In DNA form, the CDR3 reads TGTGCCAGCAGCGTAGCCTTGGACAGAGACTACGAGCAGTACTTC.

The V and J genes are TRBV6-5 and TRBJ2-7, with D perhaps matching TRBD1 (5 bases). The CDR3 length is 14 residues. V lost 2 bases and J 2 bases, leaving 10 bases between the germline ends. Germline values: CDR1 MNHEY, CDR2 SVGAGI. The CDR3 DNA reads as TGTGCCAGCAGTTACATCTCAGGGCCCTACGAGCAGTACTTC. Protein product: CASSYISGPYEQYF.

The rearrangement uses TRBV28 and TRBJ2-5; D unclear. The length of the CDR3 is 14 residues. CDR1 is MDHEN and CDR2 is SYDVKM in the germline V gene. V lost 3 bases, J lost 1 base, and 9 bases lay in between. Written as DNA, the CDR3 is TGTGCCAGCAGTTTCGTAACTACCCAAGAGACCCAGTACTTC. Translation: CASSFVTTQETQYF.

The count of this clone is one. The CDR3 DNA reads as TGTGCCAGCACCTTGCTACCGAGCCCGGGGAGCAATGAGCAGTTCTTC. Translated: CASTLLPSPGSNEQFF. The chain is built from TRBV7-2 and TRBJ2-1; possible D gene TRBD2, 5 bases. Germline assignment: CDR1 SGHTA and CDR2 FQGNSA. The CDR3 consists of 16 residues. Trimming cost V 7 bases and J 6 bases, with 22 bases left between them.

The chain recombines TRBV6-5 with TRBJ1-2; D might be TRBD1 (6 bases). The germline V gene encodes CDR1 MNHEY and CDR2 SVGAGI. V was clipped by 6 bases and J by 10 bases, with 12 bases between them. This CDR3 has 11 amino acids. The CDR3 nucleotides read TGTGCCAGCAGCGAGGGGGTCGACTACACCTTC. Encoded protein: CASSEGVDYTF.

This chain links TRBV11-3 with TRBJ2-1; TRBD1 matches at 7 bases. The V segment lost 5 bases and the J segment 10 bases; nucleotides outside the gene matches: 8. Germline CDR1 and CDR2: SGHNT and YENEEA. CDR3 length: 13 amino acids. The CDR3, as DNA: TGTGCCAGCAGCCCGCAGGGGGTGCGGGAGCAGTTCTTC. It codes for CASSPQGVREQFF.

CDR3 amino acids: CASSPGQGNAGGQTQYF. The CDR3 DNA is TGTGCCAGCAGCCCGGGACAGGGAAATGCCGGTGGGCAGACCCAGTACTTC. V is TRBV5-6 and J is TRBJ2-5, with 9 bases lining up with TRBD1. This CDR3 is built from 17 residues. Trimming at V came to 4 bases and at J to 6 bases, leaving 16 bases not matched to a gene. CDR1 and CDR2 (germline): SGHDT, YYEEEE.

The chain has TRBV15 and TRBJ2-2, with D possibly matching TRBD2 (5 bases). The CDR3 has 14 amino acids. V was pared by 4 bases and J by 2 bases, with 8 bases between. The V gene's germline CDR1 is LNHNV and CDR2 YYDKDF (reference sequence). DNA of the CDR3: TGTGCCACCAGCACGGGGATCAACACCGGGGAGCTGTTTTTT. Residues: CATSTGINTGELFF.

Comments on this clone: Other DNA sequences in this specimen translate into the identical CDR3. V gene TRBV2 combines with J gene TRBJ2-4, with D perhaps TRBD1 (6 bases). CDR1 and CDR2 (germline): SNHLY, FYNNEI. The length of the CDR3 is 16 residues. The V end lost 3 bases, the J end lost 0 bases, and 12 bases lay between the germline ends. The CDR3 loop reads CASSEPGQLAKNIQYF. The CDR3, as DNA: TGTGCCAGCAGTGAGCCGGGACAACTAGCCAAAAACATTCAGTACTTC.

In DNA form, the CDR3 reads TGCGCCAGCAGCCGAAATAGCGGGGAAGAGACCCAGTACTTC. Its translation: CASSRNSGEETQYF. The chain combines TRBV5-1 with TRBJ2-5; 8 bases are shared with TRBD2. The V gene's germline CDR1 is SGHRS and CDR2 YFSETQ. This CDR3 has 14 amino acids. V shed 4 bases and J 3 bases; nucleotides not matched to a gene: 5.

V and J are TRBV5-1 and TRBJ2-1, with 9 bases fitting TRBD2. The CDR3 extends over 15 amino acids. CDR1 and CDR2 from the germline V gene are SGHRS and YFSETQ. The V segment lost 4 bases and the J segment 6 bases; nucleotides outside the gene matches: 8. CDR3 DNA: TGCGCCAGCAGCCCCCGGACTAGCGAGTCCAATGAGCAGTTCTTC. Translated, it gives CASSPRTSESNEQFF. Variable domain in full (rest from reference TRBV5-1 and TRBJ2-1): KAGVTQTPRYLIKTRGQQVTLSCSPISGHRSVSWYQQTPGQGLQFLFEYFSETQRNKGNFPGRFSGRQFSNSRSEMNVSTLELGDSALYLCASSPRTSESNEQFFGPGTRLTVL.

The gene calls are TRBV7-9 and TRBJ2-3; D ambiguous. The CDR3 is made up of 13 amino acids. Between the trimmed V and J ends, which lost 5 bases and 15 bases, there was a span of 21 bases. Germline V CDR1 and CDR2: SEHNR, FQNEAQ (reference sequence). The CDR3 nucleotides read TGTGCCAGCAGCGTAGTGGGCACCAGCCAGATCTATTTT. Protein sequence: CASSVVGTSQIYF.

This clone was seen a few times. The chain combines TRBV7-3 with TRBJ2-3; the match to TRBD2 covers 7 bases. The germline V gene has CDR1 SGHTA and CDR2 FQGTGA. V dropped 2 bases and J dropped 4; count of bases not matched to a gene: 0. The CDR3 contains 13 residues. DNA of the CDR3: TGTGCCAGCAGCTTAGCGGGAGCAGATACGCAGTATTTT. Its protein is CASSLAGADTQYF.